These 3 T cell receptor beta chains originate from one sample sequenced in a study of shared clonotypes between healthy human individuals. The method was immunoSEQ multiplex PCR; TCRdb's version includes in-frame clones alone and lacks a portion of them. There are 1.6 million or so clones in the sample; approximately 98.5% occur only once, and 0.3% to 0.45% lies in the top ten. The sample was naive CD4+ T cells sorted from blood. Described subset: CD45RA+ positively selected. The receptors derive from a man younger than 45 in good health.

The chain is built from TRBV5-1 and TRBJ2-2; D uncertain. CDR3 length: 12 residues. Trimming shortened V by 4 bases and J by 5 bases, and 6 bases separated the two germline ends. The germline V gene has CDR1 SGHRS and CDR2 YFSETQ. The chain's CDR3 is CASSKATGELFF. CDR3 DNA sequence: TGCGCCAGCAGCAAGGCGACCGGGGAGCTGTTTTTT. Using reference TRBV5-1 and TRBJ2-2 for the parts outside the CDR3, the full variable domain is KAGVTQTPRYLIKTRGQQVTLSCSPISGHRSVSWYQQTPGQGLQFLFEYFSETQRNKGNFPGRFSGRQFSNSRSEMNVSTLELGDSALYLCASSKATGELFFGEGSRLTVL.

V and J are TRBV18 and TRBJ2-1, with a weak D call TRBD2 (5 bases). The CDR3 totals 16 residues. The V gene's germline CDR1 is KGHSH and CDR2 LQKENI. The germline V and J ends were trimmed by 4 bases and 0 bases, with 13 bases remaining between them. DNA for the CDR3: TGTGCCAGCTCACTCGACTGGACTGCCTCCTACAATGAGCAGTTCTTC. As protein: CASSLDWTASYNEQFF.

The chain is built from TRBV28 and TRBJ2-3; weak D call: TRBD1 (5 bases). Per the germline V gene, CDR1 is MDHEN and CDR2 is SYDVKM. The CDR3 spans 16 residues. V was pared by 5 bases and J by 2 bases, with 17 bases between. CDR3 sequence: CASSAWVDTVTDTQYF. CDR3 bases: TGTGCCAGCAGTGCTTGGGTGGACACCGTCACAGATACGCAGTATTTT.